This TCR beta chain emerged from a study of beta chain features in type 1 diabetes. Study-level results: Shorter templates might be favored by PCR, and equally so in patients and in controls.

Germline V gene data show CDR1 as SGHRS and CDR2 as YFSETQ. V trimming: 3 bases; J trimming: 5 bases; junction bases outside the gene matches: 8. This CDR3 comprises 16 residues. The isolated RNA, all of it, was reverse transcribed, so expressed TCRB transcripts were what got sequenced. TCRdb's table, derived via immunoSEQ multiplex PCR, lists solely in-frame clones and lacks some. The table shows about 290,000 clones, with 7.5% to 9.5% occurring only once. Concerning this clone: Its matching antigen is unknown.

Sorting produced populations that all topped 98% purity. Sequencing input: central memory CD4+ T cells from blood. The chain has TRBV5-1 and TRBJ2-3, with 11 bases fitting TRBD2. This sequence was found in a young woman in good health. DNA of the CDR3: TGCGCCAGCAGCTCGTTAGCGGGAGGGCCGGGAGATACGCAGTATTTT. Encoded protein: CASSSLAGGPGDTQYF. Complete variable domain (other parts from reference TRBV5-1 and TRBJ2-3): KAGVTQTPRYLIKTRGQQVTLSCSPISGHRSVSWYQQTPGQGLQFLFEYFSETQRNKGNFPGRFSGRQFSNSRSEMNVSTLELGDSALYLCASSSLAGGPGDTQYFGPGTRLTVL.